This T cell receptor (beta chain) was captured by sequencing in a study of cytomegalovirus exposure and HLA in healthy donors. Trimming shortened V by 1 base and J by 5 bases, and 5 bases separated the two germline ends. The CDR3 covers 13 residues. Germline loops: CDR1 LNHNV, CDR2 YYDKDF (reference sequence). 13 Jbeta primers and 60 Vbeta primers were used for the PCR. Generated by immunoSEQ multiplex PCR, the TCRdb table keeps only in-frame clones and is missing some. The sample shows fewer than 130,000 clones, about 86% of them seen only once. A single count supports this clone. Sequencing was carried out using PBMCs. This receptor was obtained from a man aged 35-49 years in good health and CMV-seronegative. The V and J genes are TRBV15 and TRBJ2-2; D ambiguous. The CDR3 is CATSRAFTGELFF. For the CDR3, the DNA is TGTGCCACCAGCAGAGCTTTTACCGGGGAGCTGTTTTTT.